The 31 T cell receptor beta chains given below trace back to one sample, sequenced in a study of T-cell reconstitution after alpha-beta-depleted transplantation in children (dated by TCRdb to 2016 to 2018). Library preparation was by PCR. TCRdb shows the sequencer as Illumina HiSeq 2500. Molecular barcoding was employed in the preparation of TCR libraries, with unique molecular identifiers being used to normalize TCRbeta repertoire quantification. TCRdb took the public reads, trimmed them with fastp at Q25, ran MiXCR for clone calling and kept in-frame beta chains. Rows merge per CDR3 protein into single entries with the most common DNA and genes. For this sample the table gives about 640,000 distinct CDR3 sequences, of which roughly 15% were detected only once. In total, the top ten clones hold approximately 1% of the sample. The sample consisted of PBMCs from the stem cell graft donor, taken from the stem cell graft. These receptors came from a human donor who donated a stem cell graft to a child with acute myeloid leukemia.

V and J are TRBV5-6 and TRBJ2-1; the D gene could be TRBD1 or TRBD2 (5 bases each). Germline loops: CDR1 SGHDT, CDR2 YYEEEE. The V end was cut by 0 bases, the J end by 15 bases, with 16 bases between. The CDR3 contains 13 residues. The CDR3 DNA reads TGTGCCAGCAGCTTGGCAGGGACCCATGGGCGGTTCTTC. This encodes CASSLAGTHGRFF.

The chain links TRBV5-1 to TRBJ2-7, with D tentatively TRBD2 (5 bases). The CDR3 spans 15 residues. V dropped 1 base and J dropped 2 bases, with 13 bases sitting between them. Per the germline V gene, CDR1 is SGHRS and CDR2 is YFSETQ. The CDR3 is CASSLRGQTTYEQYF. As DNA, the CDR3 is TGCGCCAGCAGCTTGAGAGGGCAGACTACCTACGAGCAGTACTTC.

This clonotype was detected a few times. The chain combines TRBV6-1 with TRBJ2-1, with D tentatively TRBD2 (5 bases). CDR1 is MNHNS, CDR2 SASEGT, per germline. V lost 3 bases and J 0 bases, leaving 9 bases between the germline ends. This CDR3 contains 15 residues. CDR3 residues: CASSEDFASYNEQFF. In DNA, the CDR3 is TGTGCCAGCAGTGAGGACTTCGCCTCCTACAATGAGCAGTTCTTC.

This chain links TRBV2 with TRBJ2-7, with TRBD1 matching over 7 bases. Germline V gene data show CDR1 as SNHLY and CDR2 as FYNNEI. The CDR3 is 13 amino acids. Trimming took 4 bases from V and 5 from J; bases not matched to a gene: 5. The CDR3 DNA sequence: TGTGCCAGCAGTGCGTCACAGGGGAACGAGCAGTACGTC. This translates into CASSASQGNEQYV.

This clonotype was seen a handful of times. The V gene is TRBV12-5, the J gene TRBJ1-5, with TRBD1 identical over 11 bases. The CDR3 contains 16 residues. Germline assignment: CDR1 LGHNT and CDR2 FRNRAP. V was clipped by 1 base and J by 7 bases; unmatched bases: 6. In nucleotides, the CDR3 is TGTGCTAGTGGTTTGGATCGGACAGGGGGCGGGCAGCCCCAGCATTTT. Encoded protein: CASGLDRTGGGQPQHF.

This rearrangement joins TRBV4-3 to TRBJ2-1, with D maybe TRBD2 (7 bases). Germline V gene data show CDR1 as LGHNA and CDR2 as YSLEER. The CDR3 consists of 16 residues. Trimming took off 1 base at V and 4 bases at J, with 14 bases between the two ends. CDR3 coding DNA: TGCGCCAGCAGCCAAGTTGGGGGGGCCGGGTACAATGAGCAGTTCTTC. As protein: CASSQVGGAGYNEQFF.

This clonotype was recorded at least ten times. The chain recombines TRBV29-1 with TRBJ2-1, with 7 positions matching TRBD1. The CDR3 loop spans 10 amino acids. Germline V gene sequence: CDR1 SQVTM, CDR2 ANQGSEA. V shed 8 bases and J 7 bases; nucleotides not matched to a gene: 2. Here the CDR3 DNA reads TGCAGCTTCAGGGGGAATGAGCAGTTCTTC. It translates to CSFRGNEQFF.

This clonotype was found a few times. The rearrangement joins TRBV25-1 to TRBJ1-2; 7 bases match TRBD1. Germline CDR1 reads MGHDK; CDR2 reads SYGVNS. The CDR3 is 13 amino acids. V shed 8 bases and J 6 bases; nucleotides not matched to a gene: 9. Here the CDR3 reads CASFRQGGDGYTF. As DNA, the CDR3 is TGTGCCAGCTTTCGACAGGGAGGGGATGGCTACACCTTC.

In this sample, this clonotype turned up many times. The chain carries TRBV20-1 and TRBJ1-6; 9 bases line up with TRBD1. Unmatched junction bases numbered 4, after V lost 0 bases and J lost 7 bases. CDR3 length: 15 amino acids. CDR1 is DFQATT, CDR2 SNEGSKA, per germline (reference sequence). This chain's CDR3 is CSARDLGTGNSPLHF. The CDR3 nucleotides read TGCAGTGCTAGAGATCTTGGGACAGGGAATTCACCCCTCCACTTT.

This clonotype was counted a few times. The chain is built from TRBV4-3 and TRBJ2-7; D uncertain. The germline CDR1 and CDR2 sequences are LGHNA and YSLEER. Trimming removed 1 base from V and 2 bases from J, with 12 bases in between. The CDR3 sequence is 15 residues long. In DNA form, the CDR3 reads TGCGCCAGCAGCCAAGGACGGAACCCTACCTACGAGCAGTACTTC. This gives the protein CASSQGRNPTYEQYF.

This clonotype came up many times. The V gene is TRBV27, the J gene TRBJ1-5, with D uncertain. The V gene's germline CDR1 is MNHEY and CDR2 SMNVEV (reference sequence). The CDR3 runs 16 residues. Trimming cost V 6 bases and J 3 bases, with 18 bases left between them. CDR3 loop: CASSLRGLGPNQPQHF. The CDR3 nucleotides are TGTGCCAGCAGCCTTCGGGGTCTAGGGCCCAATCAGCCCCAGCATTTT.

To note about this clonotype: An end of the junction does not agree with germline; a read error may underlie this. The CDR3 sequence: CASSHRANTWELFF. The DNA of the CDR3 is TGTGCCAGCAGTCACAGGGCGAACACCTGGGAGCTGTTTTTT. The chain employs TRBV12-3 or TRBV12-4 and TRBJ2-2; TRBD1 might be the D (6 bases). The CDR3 runs to 14 residues.

The V call is TRBV12-3 or TRBV12-4, the J call TRBJ1-5; 7 bases are shared with TRBD1. There are 13 residues in the CDR3. The junction had 3 bases not matched to a gene; V was cut back by 6 bases and J by 4 bases. The CDR3 sequence: CASRGTVNQPQHF. In DNA, the CDR3 is TGTGCCAGCAGAGGGACAGTAAATCAGCCCCAGCATTTT.

The J gene is TRBJ2-3, the V gene TRBV20-1; D is perhaps TRBD1 (5 bases). Germline V gene sequence: CDR1 DFQATT, CDR2 SNEGSKA (reference sequence). Deletions cut 0 bases from V and 0 bases from J, with 10 bases between. The CDR3 length is 15 residues. The CDR3 loop is CSAREGRPSTDTQYF. The CDR3, as DNA: TGCAGTGCTAGAGAGGGGCGGCCTAGCACAGATACGCAGTATTTT.

This clonotype was seen only a few times. The chain recombines TRBV7-9 with TRBJ2-4; D ambiguous. The CDR3 length is 13 residues. V lost 1 base and J 5 bases, leaving 6 bases between the germline ends. Per the germline V gene, CDR1 is SEHNR and CDR2 is FQNEAQ (reference sequence). The CDR3 sequence is CASSLGQENIQYF. The DNA of the CDR3 is TGTGCCAGCAGCTTAGGGCAAGAAAACATTCAGTACTTC.

This clonotype has more than one count but fewer than ten. The J gene is TRBJ2-7, the V gene TRBV28; D ambiguous. Germline-derived CDR1 and CDR2 are MDHEN and SYDVKM. The CDR3 contains 13 residues. Trimming took off 10 bases at V and 5 bases at J, with 18 bases between the two ends. CDR3 nucleotides: TGTGCCACCCCCCGAATCGGAGAAGACGAGCAGTACTTC. It is translated as CATPRIGEDEQYF.

The sample holds many counts of this clonotype. The J gene is TRBJ2-7, the V gene TRBV6-2 or TRBV6-3, with D possibly matching TRBD1 (6 bases). This CDR3 is 14 amino acids long. Germline V lookup: CDR1 MNHEY, CDR2 SVGEGT. Trimming took 7 bases from V and 3 from J, leaving 16 bases between them. The chain's CDR3 is CASMDGGRDYEQYF. The CDR3, as DNA: TGTGCCAGCATGGATGGGGGCCGAGACTACGAGCAGTACTTC.

The chain uses TRBV4-3 and TRBJ1-2; no clear D gene. This CDR3 contains 15 residues. V was cut by 0 bases and J by 3 bases, with 11 bases left in between. Germline loops: CDR1 LGHNA, CDR2 YSLEER. CDR3 in DNA: TGCGCCAGCAGCCAAGATTCACGACCGCACTATGGCTACACCTTC. This codes for CASSQDSRPHYGYTF.

This chain links TRBV28 with TRBJ2-7; maybe TRBD2 (6 bases). The CDR3 extends over 15 amino acids. The germline V gene encodes CDR1 MDHEN and CDR2 SYDVKM. Trimming removed 2 bases at V and 0 bases at J, with 11 bases between. The CDR3 DNA reads TGTGCCAGCAGTTTACCACGGGACTTCTCCTACGAGCAGTACTTC. Protein product: CASSLPRDFSYEQYF.

This clonotype was observed many times. The chain joins TRBV29-1 to TRBJ2-3; a weak D match, TRBD1 (5 bases). The V and J ends lost 1 base and 3 bases respectively, with 11 bases between them. The CDR3 has 14 amino acids. The germline gives CDR1 SQVTM, CDR2 ANQGSEA. This chain's CDR3 is CSVEGRQGTDTQYF. DNA of the CDR3: TGCAGCGTTGAAGGTCGTCAGGGTACAGATACGCAGTATTTT.

This chain connects TRBV12-3 or TRBV12-4 to TRBJ1-2; 10 bases fit TRBD1. CDR3 length: 16 residues. The trim removed 5 bases at V and 2 bases at J, leaving 8 bases unmatched. The CDR3 loop is CASSQSLGQGNYGYTF. CDR3 sequence (DNA): TGTGCCAGCAGTCAGTCACTGGGACAGGGGAACTATGGCTACACCTTC.

The chain combines TRBV5-1 with TRBJ2-1; TRBD1 matches at 8 bases. The CDR3 runs to 15 residues. The germline V gene has CDR1 SGHRS and CDR2 YFSETQ. J lost 9 bases, V lost 0 bases, and 8 bases had no gene match. DNA of the CDR3: TGCGCCAGCAGCTTGGCTCAGGGGGCTTTTGGTGAGCAGTTCTTC. Translating it yields CASSLAQGAFGEQFF. The full variable domain, with the rest looked up from reference TRBV5-1 and TRBJ2-1, is KAGVTQTPRYLIKTRGQQVTLSCSPISGHRSVSWYQQTPGQGLQFLFEYFSETQRNKGNFPGRFSGRQFSNSRSEMNVSTLELGDSALYLCASSLAQGAFGEQFFGPGTRLTVL.

This chain links TRBV12-3 or TRBV12-4 with TRBJ2-1, with 9 bases lining up with TRBD2. V lost 8 bases, J lost 5 bases, and 10 bases stayed unmatched. The CDR3 has 15 residues. The CDR3 region is CASGGWRGGNNEQFF. The CDR3 nucleotides read TGTGCCAGCGGGGGATGGCGGGGGGGAAACAATGAGCAGTTCTTC.

This clonotype appeared a few times. The V and J genes are TRBV20-1 and TRBJ2-5; TRBD2 matches 8 bases. The germline V gene encodes CDR1 DFQATT and CDR2 SNEGSKA (reference sequence). V was clipped by 0 bases and J by 5 bases; unmatched bases: 8. CDR3 length: 15 amino acids. In DNA, the CDR3 is TGCAGTGCTAGAGATCGGGAGGGGCTAAGGGAGACCCAGTACTTC. It codes for CSARDREGLRETQYF.

This clonotype turned up a few times. The chain joins TRBV7-2 to TRBJ2-3; D not resolved. The CDR3 sequence is 14 residues long. Trimming removed 4 bases from V and 4 bases from J, with 12 bases in between. The germline V gene encodes CDR1 SGHTA and CDR2 FQGNSA. CDR3 coding DNA: TGTGCCAGCAGCTCCGGAATAGTGGCAGATACGCAGTATTTT. Its translation: CASSSGIVADTQYF. Full variable domain (missing parts from reference TRBV7-2 and TRBJ2-3): GAGVSQSPSNKVTEKGKDVELRCDPISGHTALYWYRQSLGQGLEFLIYFQGNSAPDKSGLPSDRFSAERTGGSVSTLTIQRTQQEDSAVYLCASSSGIVADTQYFGPGTRLTVL.

The V call is TRBV5-1, the J call TRBJ2-5, with D possibly being TRBD1 (6 bases). The CDR3 consists of 13 residues. The germline V and J ends were trimmed by 3 bases and 3 bases, with 9 bases remaining between them. The germline V gene has CDR1 SGHRS and CDR2 YFSETQ. The CDR3 loop is CASSSQGKETQYF. The CDR3 DNA reads TGCGCCAGCAGCTCACAGGGCAAAGAGACCCAGTACTTC.

The sample holds a few counts of this clonotype. V gene TRBV12-3 or TRBV12-4 combines with J gene TRBJ2-6, with D possibly TRBD1 on 6 matching bases. V gave up 4 bases and J gave up 2 bases, with 9 bases separating them. This CDR3 has 15 amino acids. The CDR3, as DNA: TGTGCCAGCAGTTGGAGGACAGCTGGGGCCAACGTCCTGACTTTC. Translation: CASSWRTAGANVLTF.

This clonotype was observed a few times. The chain combines TRBV4-3 with TRBJ1-4; D remains ambiguous. The V end lost 6 bases, the J end lost 8 bases, and 13 bases lay between the germline ends. There are 13 residues in the CDR3. CDR1 and CDR2 from the germline V gene are LGHNA and YSLEER. CDR3 in DNA: TGCGCCAGCAGGTTGATTGGCAGCGAAAAACTGTTTTTT. Translating gives CASRLIGSEKLFF.

The table lists this clonotype with a few counts. The chain has TRBV4-1 and TRBJ1-5; possibly TRBD1 for D (5 bases). The CDR3 covers 15 residues. From germline, CDR1 is MGHRA and CDR2 YSYEKL. The V gene lost 7 bases and the J gene lost 2 bases, with 15 bases spanning the gap. The CDR3 DNA is TGCGCCAGCACGAAAGGGGTCGGTGGCAATCAGCCCCAGCATTTT. As protein: CASTKGVGGNQPQHF.

This clonotype was counted at least ten times. The chain uses TRBV5-5 and TRBJ1-1, with a tentative D call TRBD1 (5 bases). From germline, CDR1 is SGHKS and CDR2 YYEKEE (reference sequence). This CDR3 has 15 amino acids. V gave up 0 bases and J gave up 5 bases, with 14 bases separating them. The CDR3 DNA reads TGTGCCAGCAGCTTGGGTTTGCGGGGCGGGACTGAAGCTTTCTTT. Its translation is CASSLGLRGGTEAFF.

This clonotype appeared a few times. This sequence may be a read error, since a much larger clone differs from it by one base. This CDR3 is CASSLGDRERETQYF. The DNA for the CDR3 is TGTGCCAGCAGTTTAGGGGACAGGGAACGAGAGACCCAGTACTTC. The chain recombines TRBV12-3 or TRBV12-4 with TRBJ2-5; TRBD1 matches 9 bases. This CDR3 contains 15 residues. V lost 1 base to trimming and J lost 4 bases; unmatched junction nucleotides: 4.